Following are 16 T cell receptor beta chains from one sample sequenced in a study of long-term antiretroviral therapy in people with HIV. Samples were assayed with immunoSEQ v3.0 at survey level. Measured with immunoSEQ multiplex PCR; TCRdb has only the in-frame clones, and not every one. The repertoire includes 19,000 or so clones, 80% of them detected once, and approximately 12% sits in the top ten. This material consisted of unsorted PBMCs, taken 0.2 years after starting antiretroviral therapy. The receptors come from a middle-aged woman with HIV.

This rearrangement joins TRBV7-9 to TRBJ2-1, with 10 bases matching TRBD2. With 0 bases clipped from V and 5 bases from J, the junction kept 4 bases outside the gene matches. CDR3 size: 16 residues. Germline V gives CDR1 SEHNR, CDR2 FQNEAQ (reference sequence). CDR3 region: CASSLAVLAGDNEQFF. The CDR3 bases are TGTGCCAGCAGCTTAGCTGTCCTAGCGGGGGACAATGAGCAGTTCTTC.

The genes are TRBV4-3 and TRBJ1-2; 7 nucleotides match TRBD1. V lost 4 bases and J lost 0; bases outside the gene matches: 2. This CDR3 region has 14 residues. The germline V gene has CDR1 LGHNA and CDR2 YSLEER. CDR3 amino acids: CASSPDRANYGYTF. CDR3 sequence (DNA): TGCGCCAGCAGCCCAGACAGGGCTAACTATGGCTACACCTTC.

V and J are TRBV10-3 and TRBJ2-1, with D uncertain. Germline values: CDR1 ENHRY, CDR2 SYGVKD. Trimming pared 10 bases from V and 9 bases from J, leaving 16 bases between. The CDR3 sequence is 12 residues long. The DNA of the CDR3 is TGTGCCACCACTTGGCCCGGGTCTGAGCAGTTCTTC. This codes for CATTWPGSEQFF.

The rearrangement uses TRBV29-1 and TRBJ2-7, with TRBD1 matching over 10 bases. V trimming: 3 bases; J trimming: 3 bases; junction bases outside the gene matches: 11. The germline V gene encodes CDR1 SQVTM and CDR2 ANQGSEA. This CDR3 has 16 residues. Here the CDR3 DNA reads TGCAGCGTTGAGTTTTTCTTGACAGGGGGCATCTACGAGCAGTACTTC. Translating gives CSVEFFLTGGIYEQYF.

The CDR3 loop is CASSYRGPTDTQYF. As DNA, the CDR3 is TGTGCCAGCTCATACAGGGGGCCGACAGATACGCAGTATTTT. V gene TRBV18 combines with J gene TRBJ2-3, with TRBD1 matching 9 bases. In germline, CDR1 is KGHSH, CDR2 LQKENI. This CDR3 has 14 amino acids. V gave up 5 bases and J gave up 3 bases; unmatched junction bases: 3.

This clone was recorded only once. The gene calls are TRBV6-1 and TRBJ2-7, with a tentative D call TRBD2 (7 bases). Trimming shortened V by 5 bases and J by 0 bases, and 11 bases separated the two germline ends. There are 14 residues in the CDR3. CDR1 is MNHNS and CDR2 is SASEGT in the germline V gene. The CDR3 loop is CASSLRGGSYEQYF. CDR3 nucleotides: TGTGCCAGCAGTCTTAGGGGGGGCTCCTACGAGCAGTACTTC.

This rearrangement joins TRBV18 to TRBJ2-3; no reliable D call. Trimming left V 3 bases short and J 2 bases short, with 6 bases between. Germline-derived CDR1 and CDR2 are KGHSH and LQKENI. This CDR3 has 13 amino acids. The DNA for the CDR3 is TGTGCCAGCTCACCCCCTTCCACAGATACGCAGTATTTT. This translates into CASSPPSTDTQYF.

The chain carries TRBV18 and TRBJ1-3; the D is unclear. The CDR3 length is 14 residues. V lost 1 base, J lost 8 bases, and 12 bases lay in between. CDR1 is KGHSH, CDR2 LQKENI, per germline. CDR3 in amino acids: CASSPLPQADTIYF. As DNA, the CDR3 is TGTGCCAGCTCACCACTCCCTCAGGCAGACACCATATATTTT.

This clone was counted only a few times. CDR3: CASIYSWDQPQHF. Written as DNA, the CDR3 is TGTGCCAGCATTTATTCCTGGGATCAGCCCCAGCATTTT. This rearrangement joins TRBV6-1 to TRBJ1-5; no reliable D call. The germline V and J ends were trimmed by 7 bases and 5 bases, with 12 bases remaining between them. Germline V gene sequence: CDR1 MNHNS, CDR2 SASEGT. The length of the CDR3 is 13 residues.

Written as DNA, the CDR3 is TGTGCCAGCTCACCACCCAGTTACAATAATTCACCCCTCCACTTT. Translation: CASSPPSYNNSPLHF. This sequence joins TRBV18 and TRBJ1-6; no clear D gene. V lost 0 bases to trimming and J lost 5 bases, with 8 bases between them. CDR1 is KGHSH and CDR2 is LQKENI in the germline V gene. CDR3 size: 15 residues.

V gene TRBV10-1 combines with J gene TRBJ2-2, with unresolved D. Germline V gene lookup returns CDR1 WNHNN and CDR2 SYGVQD (reference sequence). The CDR3 is 15 residues long. Trimming cost V 6 bases and J 1 base, with 12 bases left between them. CDR3 in DNA: TGCGCCAGCAGATCCTTAAGACTGAACACCGGGGAGCTGTTTTTT. It specifies CASRSLRLNTGELFF.

The chain recombines TRBV28 with TRBJ2-5; D gene unclear. CDR1 MDHEN and CDR2 SYDVKM come from the germline V gene. Trimming removed 3 bases from V and 2 bases from J, with 4 bases in between. The CDR3 sequence is 12 residues long. The CDR3 here is CASSLEQETQYF. CDR3 nucleotides: TGTGCCAGCAGTTTGGAACAAGAGACCCAGTACTTC.

This chain joins TRBV4-2 and TRBJ2-5; D assignment may be TRBD1 or TRBD2 (5 bases each). Germline values: CDR1 LGHNA, CDR2 YNFKEQ. V shed 0 bases and J shed 3 bases, with 14 bases lying between them. CDR3 length equals 16 residues. CDR3 DNA sequence: TGTGCCAGCAGCCAAGATCGGGGCTTAAGAGAAGAGACCCAGTACTTC. Residues: CASSQDRGLREETQYF.

The genes are TRBV14 and TRBJ2-7, with 8 bases fitting TRBD2. Germline V gives CDR1 SGHDN, CDR2 FVKESK. V lost 4 bases to trimming and J lost 6 bases; unmatched junction nucleotides: 5. The CDR3 sequence is 13 residues long. The CDR3 DNA follows: TGTGCCAGCAGCCCGGGACTAGTTGGCGAGCAGTACTTC. Its protein is CASSPGLVGEQYF.

The chain combines TRBV7-1 with TRBJ2-3; 7 nucleotides align to TRBD1. TRBV7-1 counts as an open reading frame of uncertain function. V lost 5 bases and J lost 1; bases outside the gene matches: 6. The CDR3 extends over 15 amino acids. CDR3 sequence (DNA): TGTGCCAGCAGCCTGACAGGGATGGGCACAGATACGCAGTATTTT. As protein: CASSLTGMGTDTQYF.

CDR3 in amino acids: CAWSPTGTAYNSPLHF. The CDR3 bases are TGTGCCTGGAGTCCTACCGGGACGGCCTATAATTCACCCCTCCACTTT. This chain joins TRBV30 and TRBJ1-6; tentative D call: TRBD1 (5 bases). The V gene lost 2 bases and the J gene lost 2 bases, with 13 bases spanning the gap. The CDR3 contains 16 residues. Per germline, CDR1 GTSNPN and CDR2 SVGIG (reference sequence).